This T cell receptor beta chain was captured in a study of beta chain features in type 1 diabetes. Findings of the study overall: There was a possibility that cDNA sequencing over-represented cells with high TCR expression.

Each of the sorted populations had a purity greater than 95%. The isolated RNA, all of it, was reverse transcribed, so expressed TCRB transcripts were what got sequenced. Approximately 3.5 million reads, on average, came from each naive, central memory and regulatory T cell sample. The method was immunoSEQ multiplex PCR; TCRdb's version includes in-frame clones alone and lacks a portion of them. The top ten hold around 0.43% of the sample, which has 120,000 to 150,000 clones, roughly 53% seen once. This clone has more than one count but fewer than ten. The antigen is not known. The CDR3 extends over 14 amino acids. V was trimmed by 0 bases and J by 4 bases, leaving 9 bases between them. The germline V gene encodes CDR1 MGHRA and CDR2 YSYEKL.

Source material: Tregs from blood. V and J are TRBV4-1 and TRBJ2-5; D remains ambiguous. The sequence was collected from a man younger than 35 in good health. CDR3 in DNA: TGCGCCAGCAGCCAAGAATCAGTCAGAGAGACCCAGTACTTC. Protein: CASSQESVRETQYF.